This TCR beta chain is from a study of Ad26.COV2.S vaccination and SARS-CoV-2 variants. Germline V gene data show CDR1 as SEHNR and CDR2 as FQNEAQ (reference sequence). The CDR3 is 13 amino acids. V was pared by 5 bases and J by 6 bases, with 13 bases between. Worth noting for this clone: Its antigen is still unknown.

Noted treatment: around 19 received Ad26.COV2.S at low or high dose, single or two shots; a few received placebo; per-sample allocation not given. All samples were drawn on day 63, counting from the first vaccine or placebo injection. Findings and limits, study-wide: Similar non-spike TCR breadth was observed in recipients of vaccine and of placebo. Marked by substantial breadth, spike-specific CD8+ and CD4+ T cell responses were reportedly seen after vaccination.

This table comes from immunoSEQ multiplex PCR, and its TCRdb copy is limited to in-frame clones, with some not included. The profile shows approximately 280,000 clones, 80% to 90% of them singletons. This clonotype was sampled from a person aged 18-65 years who received the Ad26.COV2.S COVID-19 vaccine or a placebo. This rearrangement joins TRBV7-9 to TRBJ1-2; D possibly corresponds to TRBD1 (6 bases). Sequencing used peripheral blood, obtained in a trial of Ad26.COV2.S vaccine versus placebo. In nucleotides, the CDR3 is TGTGCCAGCAGCCCAAGGGGGGGGAATGGCTACACCTTC. It yields the protein CASSPRGGNGYTF.